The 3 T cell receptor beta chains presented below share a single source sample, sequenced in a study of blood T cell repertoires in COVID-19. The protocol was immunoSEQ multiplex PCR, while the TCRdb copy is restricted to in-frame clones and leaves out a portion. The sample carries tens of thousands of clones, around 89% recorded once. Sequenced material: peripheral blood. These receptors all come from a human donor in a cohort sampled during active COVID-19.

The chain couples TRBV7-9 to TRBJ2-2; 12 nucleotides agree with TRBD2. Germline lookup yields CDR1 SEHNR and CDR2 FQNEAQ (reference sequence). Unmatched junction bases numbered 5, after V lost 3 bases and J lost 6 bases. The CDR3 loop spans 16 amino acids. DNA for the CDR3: TGTGCCAGCAGCTTCACTAGCGGGGGGCCGTCCGGGGAGCTGTTTTTT. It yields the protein CASSFTSGGPSGELFF.

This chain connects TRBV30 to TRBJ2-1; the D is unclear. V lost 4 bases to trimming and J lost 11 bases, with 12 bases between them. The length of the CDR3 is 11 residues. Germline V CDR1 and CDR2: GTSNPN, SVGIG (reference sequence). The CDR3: CAWNKTRKQFF. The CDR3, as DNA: TGTGCCTGGAACAAAACCCGCAAGCAGTTCTTC.

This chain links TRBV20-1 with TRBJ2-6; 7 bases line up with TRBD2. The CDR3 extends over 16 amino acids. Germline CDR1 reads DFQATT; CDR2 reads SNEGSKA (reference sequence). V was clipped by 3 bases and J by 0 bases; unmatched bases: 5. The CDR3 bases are TGCAGTGCTAGTCTAGCGGACTACTCTGGGGCCAACGTCCTGACTTTC. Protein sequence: CSASLADYSGANVLTF.